Listed here are 21 T cell receptor beta chains from one sample, sequenced in a study of T cells and copy number aberrations in small-cell lung cancer. This table comes from immunoSEQ multiplex PCR, and its TCRdb copy is limited to in-frame clones, with some not included. The profile covers over 2,000 clones, with around three quarters appearing a single time and approximately 9% taken by the ten largest. The source material was normal tissue next to the tumor. These receptors were taken from a woman aged 60-70 years with small cell lung cancer.

This sequence joins TRBV6-1 and TRBJ1-2; D perhaps matches TRBD1 (5 bases). This CDR3 comprises 15 residues. The germline V gene has CDR1 MNHNS and CDR2 SASEGT. The ends were cut back, 2 bases at V and 7 bases at J, with 17 bases in the middle. CDR3 region: CASSEWSGQGAGYTF. The CDR3 bases are TGTGCCAGCAGTGAATGGTCGGGGCAGGGTGCTGGCTACACCTTC.

The J gene is TRBJ2-5, the V gene TRBV14, with D possibly matching TRBD2 (7 bases). The V and J ends lost 0 bases and 7 bases respectively, with 18 bases between them. Germline V gene lookup returns CDR1 SGHDN and CDR2 FVKESK. The CDR3 totals 16 residues. In nucleotides, the CDR3 is TGTGCCAGCAGCCAAGATTTCTCCGGGGGGCCGGGGACCCAGTACTTC. Residues: CASSQDFSGGPGTQYF.

The chain employs TRBV5-5 and TRBJ2-6; D gene uncertain. V was trimmed by 6 bases and J by 2 bases, leaving 12 bases between them. The CDR3 consists of 15 residues. Germline-derived CDR1 and CDR2 are SGHKS and YYEKEE (reference sequence). The CDR3, as DNA: TGTGCCAGCACCCTCACATTTGCTGGGGCCAACGTCCTGACTTTC. Protein: CASTLTFAGANVLTF.

This clone has only a few counts. The J gene is TRBJ1-2, the V gene TRBV29-1; D is ambiguous. Germline V gene data show CDR1 as SQVTM and CDR2 as ANQGSEA. With 5 bases removed from V and 8 bases from J, the gap between germline ends came to 12 bases. This CDR3 spans 11 amino acids. The chain's CDR3 is CSVYSADGYTF. The DNA of the CDR3 is TGCAGCGTTTATTCAGCGGACGGCTACACCTTC.

The chain combines TRBV29-1 with TRBJ1-1; D possibly corresponds to TRBD1 (6 bases). The CDR3 is 13 amino acids. The V gene's germline CDR1 is SQVTM and CDR2 ANQGSEA. V gave up 4 bases and J gave up 3 bases, with 12 bases separating them. The CDR3 loop is CSVGRGPDTEAFF. CDR3 nucleotides: TGCAGCGTTGGTCGGGGGCCTGACACTGAAGCTTTCTTT.

This chain joins TRBV5-1 and TRBJ2-7; perhaps TRBD1 as D (6 bases). This CDR3 region has 15 residues. V lost 3 bases, J lost 3 bases, and 16 bases lay in between. Germline V CDR1 and CDR2: SGHRS, YFSETQ. The CDR3: CASSSGQPGNYEQYF. In nucleotides, the CDR3 is TGCGCCAGCAGCTCCGGACAGCCTGGGAACTACGAGCAGTACTTC.

V and J are TRBV9 and TRBJ1-1, with 10 bases identical to TRBD1. Per germline, CDR1 SGDLS and CDR2 YYNGEE. The CDR3 has 16 amino acids. The trim removed 3 bases at V and 4 bases at J, leaving 9 bases unmatched. The CDR3 DNA reads TGTGCCAGCAGCGAACCCGGGACAGGGGTGGGCACTGAAGCTTTCTTT. Its protein is CASSEPGTGVGTEAFF.

The rearrangement uses TRBV27 and TRBJ2-3, with a tentative D call TRBD1 (5 bases). CDR1 and CDR2 from the germline V gene are MNHEY and SMNVEV (reference sequence). V was trimmed by 2 bases and J by 2 bases, leaving 14 bases between them. The CDR3 totals 16 residues. CDR3 bases: TGTGCCAGCAGTTTAGGGAACAGGATTACCACAGATACGCAGTATTTT. Amino acids: CASSLGNRITTDTQYF.

The rearrangement links TRBV11-2 to TRBJ2-1, with TRBD1 identical over 8 bases. CDR3 length equals 16 residues. V shed 2 bases and J 4 bases; nucleotides not matched to a gene: 7. CDR1 and CDR2 (germline): SGHAT, FQNNGV. CDR3 amino acids: CASSLNRGTGYNEQFF. The CDR3 DNA is TGTGCCAGCAGCTTAAATAGAGGGACAGGATACAATGAGCAGTTCTTC.

The chain combines TRBV9 with TRBJ1-1; D is ambiguous. The length of the CDR3 is 11 residues. Trimming removed 3 bases from V and 1 base from J, with 1 base in between. The V gene's germline CDR1 is SGDLS and CDR2 YYNGEE. This chain's CDR3 is CASSENTEAFF. The CDR3 nucleotides read TGTGCCAGCAGCGAGAACACTGAAGCTTTCTTT.

This chain uses TRBV29-1 with TRBJ2-1; 8 bases fit TRBD2. The CDR3 contains 14 residues. CDR1 is SQVTM and CDR2 is ANQGSEA in the germline V gene. Trimming at V came to 4 bases and at J to 8 bases, leaving 10 bases not matched to a gene. The CDR3 sequence is CSVVYREGYDEQFF. CDR3 in DNA: TGCAGCGTTGTTTATCGGGAGGGGTACGATGAGCAGTTCTTC.

The chain employs TRBV11-2 and TRBJ2-7; TRBD2 agrees at 8 bases. CDR3 length equals 16 residues. Germline V gene lookup returns CDR1 SGHAT and CDR2 FQNNGV. J gave up 3 bases and V 0 bases, and 7 bases lay outside the gene matches. CDR3 protein: CASSLEDGGDSYEQYF. CDR3 sequence (DNA): TGTGCCAGCAGCTTAGAGGACGGGGGGGATAGCTACGAGCAGTACTTC.

This sequence joins TRBV2 and TRBJ1-5; 7 bases match TRBD1. Germline V lookup: CDR1 SNHLY, CDR2 FYNNEI. The CDR3 consists of 16 residues. Losses at the gene ends were 6 bases for V and 4 bases for J; bases not matched to a gene: 12. CDR3 in DNA: TGTGCCAGCAGACGGGACAGCGCTGCTATTAATCAGCCCCAGCATTTT. Translation gives CASRRDSAAINQPQHF.

The V call is TRBV5-1, the J call TRBJ2-1; TRBD1 might be the D (6 bases). The V end was cut by 4 bases, the J end by 6 bases, with 17 bases between. CDR3 size: 15 residues. Germline CDR1 and CDR2: SGHRS and YFSETQ. CDR3 loop: CASSATGYNFNEQFF. DNA for the CDR3: TGCGCCAGCAGCGCAACAGGGTACAACTTCAATGAGCAGTTCTTC.

This clone was picked up one time. This chain joins TRBV20-1 and TRBJ2-7; no clear D. The V end was cut by 4 bases, the J end by 5 bases, with 9 bases between. CDR3 length: 11 amino acids. CDR1 and CDR2 (germline): DFQATT, SNEGSKA (reference sequence). The CDR3 DNA reads TGCAGTGCTAAAAGTGCCGACGAGCAGTACTTC. Translated, it gives CSAKSADEQYF.

This chain joins TRBV7-3 and TRBJ2-5; TRBD2 matches 10 bases. The CDR3 contains 18 residues. Germline V CDR1 and CDR2: SGHTA, FQGTGA. The J segment lost 1 base and the V segment lost 9 bases, leaving 17 bases of the junction unmatched. CDR3 nucleotide sequence: TGTGCCAGTAGCCCCGGGGCCACTAGCGGGACCTTCCAAGAGACCCAGTACTTC. Translating it yields CASSPGATSGTFQETQYF.

This clone was observed a single time. The chain employs TRBV28 and TRBJ1-1; the D is unclear. Trimming removed 1 base at V and 5 bases at J, with 14 bases between. In germline, CDR1 is MDHEN, CDR2 SYDVKM. The length of the CDR3 is 15 residues. CDR3 sequence: CASSLSLGIGTEAFF. In DNA form, the CDR3 reads TGTGCCAGCAGTTTATCCCTCGGGATAGGGACTGAAGCTTTCTTT.

The chain has TRBV4-3 and TRBJ2-1; 10 nucleotides agree with TRBD2. The CDR3 is made up of 16 amino acids. The germline V gene encodes CDR1 LGHNA and CDR2 YSLEER. The V segment lost 4 bases and the J segment 8 bases; nucleotides outside the gene matches: 11. The CDR3 loop is CASSPKREGASDEQFF. CDR3 in DNA: TGCGCCAGCAGCCCCAAGCGGGAGGGCGCGTCCGATGAGCAGTTCTTC.

V gene TRBV11-2 combines with J gene TRBJ1-5; tentative D call: TRBD1 (5 bases). Germline values: CDR1 SGHAT, CDR2 FQNNGV. Trimming stripped 4 bases from V and 2 bases from J, with 12 bases between. The CDR3 extends over 15 amino acids. This CDR3 reads CASSSRVSGNQPQHF. CDR3 in DNA: TGTGCCAGCAGCTCCAGGGTTTCTGGCAATCAGCCCCAGCATTTT.

This sequence joins TRBV2 and TRBJ1-2; the D is unclear. The V gene lost 8 bases and the J gene lost 2 bases, with 15 bases spanning the gap. Germline V gene lookup returns CDR1 SNHLY and CDR2 FYNNEI. The CDR3 extends over 14 amino acids. CDR3 residues: CASDHAQRNYGYTF. The CDR3 DNA sequence: TGTGCCAGCGACCATGCTCAGCGGAACTATGGCTACACCTTC.

The chain recombines TRBV19 with TRBJ1-1; D gene ambiguous. CDR3 size: 13 residues. Germline-derived CDR1 and CDR2 are LNHDA and SQIVND (reference sequence). Between the trimmed V and J ends, which lost 7 bases and 0 bases, there was a span of 9 bases. This chain's CDR3 is CASMDHMNTEAFF. DNA for the CDR3: TGTGCCAGTATGGATCACATGAACACTGAAGCTTTCTTT.